Listed below are T cell receptor beta chains from one sample, sequenced in a study of CD8 T cells in ankylosing spondylitis. TCRdb processed the 5' RACE reads anew with MiXCR; each CDR3 protein has one entry. The sample includes 250,000 to 300,000 distinct CDR3 sequences, around 20% of them seen just once. Sample: blood, either unsorted or a sorted T cell fraction (not recorded which). The receptors shown here come from a male donor with ankylosing spondylitis or in good health (not recorded which). The CDR3 runs from the conserved cysteine through the conserved F or W. A D gene is named only where the DNA matches it firmly. Clone size is given for some rows only: seen once, a few or many times, or a class if the clone is expanded.

.,TRBJ2-2,.,TRBV2,TGTGCCAGCAGTGTCAGGTTTACCGGGGAGCTGTTTTTT,CASSVRFTGELFF
TRBD1,TRBJ2-3,.,TRBV9,TGTGCCAGCAGCTCCCGGGACAGGGGGCGCATTATTACAGATACGCAGTATTTT,CASSSRDRGRIITDTQYF
.,TRBJ1-1,few,TRBV20-1,TGCAGTGCTAGAGATCTCAGTTACACTGAAGCTTTCTTT,CSARDLSYTEAFF
.,TRBJ2-3,.,TRBV6-6,TGTGCCAGCAGTGGCTTAGGGGATATGGCGCAGTATTTT,CASSGLGDMAQYF
TRBD2,TRBJ2-1,.,TRBV5-1,TGCGCCAGCAGCCACCTAGCGGGAGAGGATGAGCAGTTCTTC,CASSHLAGEDEQFF
.,TRBJ2-1,.,TRBV5-1,TGCGCCAGCAGCTTGGCCGGGGTAGCCCATGAGCAGTTCTTC,CASSLAGVAHEQFF
.,TRBJ1-4,few,TRBV5-1,TGCGCCAGCAGCCCCCTTATTGGGTCGAATGAAAAACTGTTTTTT,CASSPLIGSNEKLFF
.,TRBJ2-3,.,TRBV6-1,TGTGCCAGCCGTACCAACGGGCGGGTTAGCACAGATACGCAGTATTTT,CASRTNGRVSTDTQYF
.,TRBJ2-1,few,TRBV9,TGTGCCAGCAGCGCCCAAACTTTAGATAGGCAGTTCTTC,CASSAQTLDRQFF
.,TRBJ1-1,.,TRBV12-3/TRBV12-4,TGTGCCAGCAGTTCGCCGGGACATATGAACACTGAAGCTTTCTTT,CASSSPGHMNTEAFF
.,TRBJ1-2,many,TRBV27,TGTGCCACCGATCTACCAGGGATGGAGTATGGCTACACCTTC,CATDLPGMEYGYTF
.,TRBJ1-1,few,TRBV3-1,TGTGCCAGCAGCCAACTGGACTCGAACACTGAAGCTTTCTTT,CASSQLDSNTEAFF
TRBD2,TRBJ2-3,.,TRBV5-1,TGCGCCAGCAGGGCCGGGACTAGCGGGCTCACAGATACGCAGTATTTT,CASRAGTSGLTDTQYF
.,TRBJ1-1,many,TRBV29-1,TGCAGCGTTGCCGGGAAGGTTGGGGCCACTGAAGCTTTCTTT,CSVAGKVGATEAFF
.,TRBJ1-1,many,TRBV10-3,TGTGCCATCGCCCGACAGGAGAACACTGAAGCTTTCTTT,CAIARQENTEAFF
TRBD1,TRBJ2-5,few,TRBV25-1,TGTGCCAGCAGTGGGGGTGGGACAGGGTCCCGGACCCAGTACTTC,CASSGGGTGSRTQYF
.,TRBJ2-2,many,TRBV20-1,TGCAGTGTAAGCGGCCCGACGAACACCGGGGAGCTGTTTTTT,CSVSGPTNTGELFF
TRBD1,TRBJ1-4,.,TRBV12-3/TRBV12-4,TGTGCCAGCAGTTCTCAGGGGGCGACTAATGAAAAACTGTTTTTT,CASSSQGATNEKLFF
TRBD1,TRBJ2-5,.,TRBV28,TGTGCCAGCAGTTTAGCCGGACAGGGAGTTTACCAAGAGACCCAGTACTTC,CASSLAGQGVYQETQYF
.,TRBJ1-4,.,TRBV7-2,TGTGCCAGCAGCTTATCGACAGTAGCTAATGAAAAACTGTTTTTT,CASSLSTVANEKLFF
TRBD1,TRBJ1-2,.,TRBV30,TGTGCCTGGAGTGAGGACAGGGGGCTCTATGGCTACACCTTC,CAWSEDRGLYGYTF
.,TRBJ1-1,.,TRBV6-1,TGTGCCAGCACTCTGCAGGTGGGGAACACTGAAGCTTTCTTT,CASTLQVGNTEAFF
TRBD1,TRBJ1-1,many,TRBV5-1,TGCGCCAGCAGCTTACGACAGGGAAACACTGAAGCTTTCTTT,CASSLRQGNTEAFF
TRBD2,TRBJ2-2,few,TRBV9,TGTGCCAGCAGCGTACTAGCGGGGACCGGGGAGCTGTTTTTT,CASSVLAGTGELFF
.,TRBJ1-3,.,TRBV12-3/TRBV12-4,TGTGCCAGCAGTCGGGAGGGCGGCTCTGGAAACACCATATATTTT,CASSREGGSGNTIYF
TRBD1,TRBJ1-6,few,TRBV28,TGTGCCAGCAACGTTCCGGGACAGGGCCCTCCATCCCTCCACTTT,CASNVPGQGPPSLHF
.,TRBJ1-2,.,TRBV4-2,TGTGCCAGCAGCCCCACCGGGCAGGTCTACTCGGCTAACTATGGCTACACCTTC,CASSPTGQVYSANYGYTF
TRBD2,TRBJ2-3,.,TRBV20-1,TGCAGTGCTAGTATTAGCGGGGCCCTCGGTACGCAGTATTTT,CSASISGALGTQYF
TRBD2,TRBJ2-3,few,TRBV29-1,TGCAGCGGCCGGACTAGCGGGGGTTCCACAGATACGCAGTATTTT,CSGRTSGGSTDTQYF
.,TRBJ1-4,.,TRBV12-3/TRBV12-4,TGTGCCAGCAGTTTAGGGGACTGGGCTACCCAAGCTCGACTGTTTTTT,CASSLGDWATQARLFF
.,TRBJ1-2,few,TRBV6-5,TGTGCCAGCGGGACCAATCCCGGCTACACCTTC,CASGTNPGYTF
.,TRBJ1-1,few,TRBV5-1,TGCGCCAGCAGCCGGGGGCTTGAAGCTTTCTTT,CASSRGLEAFF
.,TRBJ2-5,.,TRBV7-6,TGTGCCAGCAGCTTAGTATGGGCTGGTAGTGAGACCCAGTACTTC,CASSLVWAGSETQYF
.,TRBJ2-3,.,TRBV29-1,TGCAGCGCGGGGCGTGTCCCAGATACGCAGTATTTT,CSAGRVPDTQYF
.,TRBJ2-5,.,TRBV4-2,TGTGCCAGCAGCCAAGAGCAGGAGGCAACCCAGTACTTC,CASSQEQEATQYF
.,TRBJ1-1,few,TRBV5-1,TGCGCCAGCAGCTTGGCCGAGGACACTAAAGCTTTCTTT,CASSLAEDTKAFF
TRBD1,TRBJ1-5,few,TRBV20-1,TGCAGTGCTAGAGCGCCGGGACAGGCTAATCTGGGCAATCAGCCCCAGCATTTT,CSARAPGQANLGNQPQHF